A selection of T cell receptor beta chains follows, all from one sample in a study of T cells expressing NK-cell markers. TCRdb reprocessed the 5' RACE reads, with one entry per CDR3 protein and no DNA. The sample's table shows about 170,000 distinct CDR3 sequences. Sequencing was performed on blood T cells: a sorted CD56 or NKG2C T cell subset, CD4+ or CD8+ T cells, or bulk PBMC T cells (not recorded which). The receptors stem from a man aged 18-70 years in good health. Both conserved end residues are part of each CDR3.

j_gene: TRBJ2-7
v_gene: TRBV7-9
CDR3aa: CASSLSTPGVVGQYF

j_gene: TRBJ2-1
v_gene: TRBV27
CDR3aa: CASSPLGEYNEQFF

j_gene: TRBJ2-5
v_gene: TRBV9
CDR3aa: CASSVYGGGFNQETQYF

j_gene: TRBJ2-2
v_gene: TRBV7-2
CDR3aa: CASSFETIPTGELFF

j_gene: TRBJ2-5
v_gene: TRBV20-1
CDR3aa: CSVPRGGGRETQYF

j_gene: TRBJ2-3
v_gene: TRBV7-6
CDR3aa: CASSLAGGLGTDTQYF

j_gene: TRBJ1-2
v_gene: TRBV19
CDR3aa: CASSIAEDYGYTF

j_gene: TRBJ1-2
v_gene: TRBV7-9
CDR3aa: CATGRGAGYGYTF

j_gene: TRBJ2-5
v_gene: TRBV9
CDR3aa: CASSVLGGSQETQYF

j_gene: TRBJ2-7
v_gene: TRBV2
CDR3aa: CASSVRQKPSYEQYF

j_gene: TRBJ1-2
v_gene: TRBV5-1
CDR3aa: CASSWGQTYGYTF

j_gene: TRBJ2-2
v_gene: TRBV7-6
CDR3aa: CASSPILTGSGGELFF

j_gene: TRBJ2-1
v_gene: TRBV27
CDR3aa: CASTGSGRSYNEQFF

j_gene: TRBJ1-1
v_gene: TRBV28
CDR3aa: CASSIAPGDTEAFF

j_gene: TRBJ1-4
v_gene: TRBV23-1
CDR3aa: CASSPPQGPHEKLFF

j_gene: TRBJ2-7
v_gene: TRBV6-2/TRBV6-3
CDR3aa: CATTLGGTEQYF

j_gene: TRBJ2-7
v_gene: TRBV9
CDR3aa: CASSQNPGATYEQYF

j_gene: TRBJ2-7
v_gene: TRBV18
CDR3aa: CASSPLDRGSEQYF

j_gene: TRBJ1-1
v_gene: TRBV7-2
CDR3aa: CASSLGLNRVDWAGTEAFF

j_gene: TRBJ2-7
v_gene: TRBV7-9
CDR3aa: CASSFQGPDSRYEQYF

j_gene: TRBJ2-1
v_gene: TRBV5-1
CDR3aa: CASSLGGQGASEQFF

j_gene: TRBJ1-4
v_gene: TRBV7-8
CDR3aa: CASSLGLQINEKLFF

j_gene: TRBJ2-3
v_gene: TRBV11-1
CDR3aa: CASSFVGGAQSPSSTDTQYF

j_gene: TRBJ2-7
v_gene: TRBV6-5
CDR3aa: CASSYSMGTEGQYF

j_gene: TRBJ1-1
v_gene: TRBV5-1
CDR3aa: CASSFGRTNTEAFF

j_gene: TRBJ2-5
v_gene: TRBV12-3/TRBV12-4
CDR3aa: CASSPPRGPETQYF

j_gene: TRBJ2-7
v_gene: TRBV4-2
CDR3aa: CASGSPGQAYEQYF

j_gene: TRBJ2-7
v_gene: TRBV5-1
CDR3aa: CASSTGLAGAGYEQYF

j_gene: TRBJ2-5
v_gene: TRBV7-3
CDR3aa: CASSQTGRETQYF

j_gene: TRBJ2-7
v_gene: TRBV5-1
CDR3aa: CASSLEDSPSSYEQYF

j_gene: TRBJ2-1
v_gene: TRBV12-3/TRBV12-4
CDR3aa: CASSGTSGREKVYNEQFF

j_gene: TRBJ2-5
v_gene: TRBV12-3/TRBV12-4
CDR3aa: CASSPAGLAQETQYF

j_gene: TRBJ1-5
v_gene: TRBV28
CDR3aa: CASSQIDRANDQPQHF

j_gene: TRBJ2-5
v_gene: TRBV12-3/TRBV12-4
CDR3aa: CASTYQGNQETQYF

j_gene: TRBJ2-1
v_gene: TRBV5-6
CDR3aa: CASSRAGSYNEQFF

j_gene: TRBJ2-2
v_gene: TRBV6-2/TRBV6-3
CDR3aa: CASSYSTAGGYIPNTGELFF

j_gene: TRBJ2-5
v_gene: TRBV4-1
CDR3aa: CASSPGGLEETQYF